These 26 T cell receptor beta chains were sequenced from one sample in a study of glioma-infiltrating T cells after dendritic cell vaccination. Clones were read by immunoSEQ multiplex PCR, and TCRdb kept only the in-frame ones, dropping some. The repertoire holds about 73,000 clones, about 80% seen once, with approximately 2.3% in the top ten. Here the sequenced sample was blood, taken before dendritic cell vaccination. All receptors come from a human donor with glioblastoma.

This clone is a singleton in its sample. V and J are TRBV19 and TRBJ2-7; 8 bases are shared with TRBD1. Trimming cost V 6 bases and J 4 bases; bases outside gene matches: 11. This CDR3 comprises 15 residues. Per the germline V gene, CDR1 is LNHDA and CDR2 is SQIVND (reference sequence). CDR3 sequence reads: CASSPGRGQEYEQYV. DNA of the CDR3: TGTGCCAGTAGCCCCGGCCGGGGACAGGAGTACGAGCAGTACGTC.

This clone occurred once. The J gene is TRBJ2-3, the V gene TRBV7-2; 9 bases fit TRBD1. The V segment lost 2 bases and the J segment 8 bases; nucleotides outside the gene matches: 11. Germline V CDR1 and CDR2: SGHTA, FQGNSA. The CDR3 is 16 amino acids. The CDR3 loop is CASSLQAGTGFSTQYF. In nucleotides, the CDR3 is TGTGCCAGCAGCTTACAGGCCGGGACAGGGTTCTCTACGCAGTATTTT.

The CDR3 sequence is CASSLLDRDNSPLHF. In DNA, the CDR3 is TGTGCCAGCAGCTTGCTTGACAGGGATAATTCACCCCTCCACTTT. This chain uses TRBV5-6 with TRBJ1-6; 7 bases match TRBD1. From germline, CDR1 is SGHDT and CDR2 YYEEEE. V dropped 1 base and J dropped 5; count of bases not matched to a gene: 3. The CDR3 totals 15 residues.

V is TRBV5-1 and J is TRBJ2-2, with 11 bases identical to TRBD2. The CDR3 is 16 residues long. The trim removed 4 bases at V and 2 bases at J, leaving 4 bases unmatched. CDR1 SGHRS and CDR2 YFSETQ come from the germline V gene. The CDR3 sequence: CASSVTSGGNTGELFF. CDR3 nucleotides: TGCGCCAGCAGCGTTACTAGCGGGGGTAACACCGGGGAGCTGTTTTTT.

This clone was seen just once. The rearrangement links TRBV5-1 to TRBJ1-2; 7 nucleotides match TRBD1. The J segment lost 4 bases and the V segment lost 1 base, leaving 10 bases of the junction unmatched. This CDR3 contains 16 residues. Germline V gene data show CDR1 as SGHRS and CDR2 as YFSETQ. For the CDR3, the DNA is TGCGCCAGCAGCTTGTCCGGAAGGGACAGAGCCTATGGCTACACCTTC. This sequence encodes CASSLSGRDRAYGYTF.

V usage is TRBV6-5 and J usage is TRBJ2-5; tentatively, D is TRBD1 (5 bases). The CDR3 consists of 14 residues. Germline V gene data show CDR1 as MNHEY and CDR2 as SVGAGI. Deletions cut 5 bases from V and 5 bases from J, with 15 bases between. The CDR3 sequence: CASSVSTVRETQYF. CDR3 nucleotides: TGTGCCAGCAGTGTTTCGACAGTGAGGGAGACCCAGTACTTC.

The chain recombines TRBV12-5 with TRBJ2-7; TRBD2 is a possible D gene (5 bases). The ends were cut back, 0 bases at V and 0 bases at J, with 15 bases in the middle. CDR1 and CDR2 (germline): LGHNT, FRNRAP. The CDR3 spans 17 residues. The CDR3 region has the DNA TGTGCTAGTGGTTTGGTACAGCGGCAGTCGACCTCCTACGAGCAGTACGTC. This codes for CASGLVQRQSTSYEQYV.

The chain joins TRBV7-9 to TRBJ2-7; D is undetermined. The ends were cut back, 1 base at V and 3 bases at J, with 10 bases in the middle. The CDR3 covers 14 residues. CDR1 is SEHNR, CDR2 FQNEAQ, per germline (reference sequence). CDR3 region: CASSLVGLHYEQYV. Written as DNA, the CDR3 is TGTGCCAGCAGCTTAGTAGGCCTCCACTACGAGCAGTACGTC.

The chain carries TRBV10-1 and TRBJ2-2; D call uncertain. The CDR3 length is 13 residues. Germline CDR1 reads WNHNN; CDR2 reads SYGVQD (reference sequence). V was pared by 4 bases and J by 3 bases, with 6 bases between. The CDR3 region is CASSAGYTGELFF. The CDR3 DNA sequence: TGCGCCAGCAGTGCAGGATACACCGGGGAGCTGTTTTTT.

This clone was observed a few times. The CDR3 here is CASSVLAASYNEQFF. The CDR3 DNA is TGTGCCAGTAGTGTTCTAGCGGCTTCCTACAATGAGCAGTTCTTC. The rearrangement joins TRBV19 to TRBJ2-1; TRBD2 aligns across 7 bases. Germline V lookup: CDR1 LNHDA, CDR2 SQIVND (reference sequence). V gave up 5 bases and J gave up 1 base; unmatched junction bases: 5. The CDR3 is 15 amino acids.

This chain uses TRBV5-1 with TRBJ2-3; D might be TRBD2 (5 bases). V was trimmed by 0 bases and J by 4 bases, leaving 21 bases between them. The CDR3 consists of 18 residues. Per germline, CDR1 SGHRS and CDR2 YFSETQ. The CDR3 loop is CASSLARGTPGSADTQYF. CDR3 coding DNA: TGCGCCAGCAGCTTGGCCCGAGGCACTCCGGGGAGCGCAGATACGCAGTATTTT.

The gene calls are TRBV27 and TRBJ2-2; 8 bases line up with TRBD2. V lost 6 bases and J lost 5; bases outside the gene matches: 11. This CDR3 region has 16 residues. Per the germline V gene, CDR1 is MNHEY and CDR2 is SMNVEV (reference sequence). The CDR3 nucleotides read TGTGCCAGCAGCAAGGCCGGGACTAGGAGGACCGGGGAGCTGTTTTTT. Protein product: CASSKAGTRRTGELFF.

The chain is built from TRBV5-1 and TRBJ1-2; 8 nucleotides align to TRBD1. CDR1 is SGHRS and CDR2 is YFSETQ in the germline V gene. After removal of 2 bases from V and 8 bases from J, the junction contained 11 bases not matched to a gene. The CDR3 consists of 15 residues. CDR3 DNA sequence: TGCGCCAGCAGCTTACCGGGACAGGCTACAGCGGGCTACACCTTC. Translated: CASSLPGQATAGYTF.

This clone has only one observation. The chain links TRBV19 to TRBJ2-2; D is uncertain. The CDR3 loop spans 14 amino acids. V gave up 3 bases and J gave up 4 bases, with 9 bases separating them. Germline-derived CDR1 and CDR2 are LNHDA and SQIVND (reference sequence). The CDR3 loop is CASSIPYSTGELFF. The CDR3 region has the DNA TGTGCCAGTAGTATCCCCTACTCCACCGGGGAGCTGTTTTTT.

The V call is TRBV5-1, the J call TRBJ2-5; 7 positions agree with TRBD1. Germline CDR1 reads SGHRS; CDR2 reads YFSETQ. The CDR3 length is 14 residues. V was pared by 4 bases and J by 4 bases, with 7 bases of the junction left unmatched. CDR3 region: CASSTTTGVETQYF. In nucleotides, the CDR3 is TGCGCCAGCAGCACAACTACAGGGGTAGAGACCCAGTACTTC. The full variable domain, in which reference TRBV5-1 and TRBJ2-5 provide the parts outside the CDR3, is KAGVTQTPRYLIKTRGQQVTLSCSPISGHRSVSWYQQTPGQGLQFLFEYFSETQRNKGNFPGRFSGRQFSNSRSEMNVSTLELGDSALYLCASSTTTGVETQYFGPGTRLLVL.

V and J are TRBV9 and TRBJ1-1; possible D gene TRBD1, 5 bases. V lost 1 base and J 4 bases, leaving 8 bases between the germline ends. This CDR3 contains 13 residues. CDR1 and CDR2 (germline): SGDLS, YYNGEE. CDR3 nucleotide sequence: TGTGCCAGCAGCGTATCAGGGATCACTGAAGCTTTCTTT. This translates into CASSVSGITEAFF.

The chain is built from TRBV5-1 and TRBJ2-4; no reliable D call. In germline, CDR1 is SGHRS, CDR2 YFSETQ. Trimming left V 4 bases short and J 0 bases short, with 8 bases between. CDR3 size: 14 residues. The CDR3 here is CASSANLAKNIQYF. The CDR3 nucleotides read TGCGCCAGCAGCGCGAATCTAGCCAAAAACATTCAGTACTTC.

This clone came up once. J is TRBJ1-2 and V is TRBV5-6; D unclear. The CDR3 is 15 amino acids. Trimming stripped 0 bases from V and 2 bases from J, with 11 bases between. Germline CDR1 and CDR2: SGHDT and YYEEEE. Here the CDR3 reads CASSLGQSKNYGYTF. The CDR3 DNA reads as TGTGCCAGCAGCTTGGGACAAAGCAAAAACTATGGCTACACCTTC.

The chain is built from TRBV28 and TRBJ1-2, with 8 positions matching TRBD1. The CDR3 is 15 amino acids. Germline V gene lookup returns CDR1 MDHEN and CDR2 SYDVKM. With V trimmed by 6 bases and J by 3 bases, 9 bases remained unmatched. Here the CDR3 DNA reads TGTGCCAGCAGGAGTACGACAGGGGAGCACTATGGCTACACCTTC. It yields the protein CASRSTTGEHYGYTF.

The chain recombines TRBV14 with TRBJ2-1, with TRBD1 as a possible D gene (5 bases). CDR3 size: 17 residues. Trimming removed 3 bases at V and 11 bases at J, with 26 bases between. The germline CDR1 and CDR2 sequences are SGHDN and FVKESK. Here the CDR3 reads CASSHSLGRRTPAQQFF. The DNA of the CDR3 is TGTGCCAGCAGCCACTCCCTGGGCAGGCGGACACCGGCCCAGCAGTTCTTC.

The V gene is TRBV6-1, the J gene TRBJ2-1; D is unclear. The CDR3 sequence is 11 residues long. V dropped 7 bases and J dropped 8 bases, with 9 bases sitting between them. The germline V gene has CDR1 MNHNS and CDR2 SASEGT. The CDR3 protein is CASTVRDEQFF. CDR3 in DNA: TGTGCCAGCACCGTCCGAGATGAGCAGTTCTTC.

The J gene is TRBJ2-1, the V gene TRBV7-3, with unresolved D. Germline V lookup: CDR1 SGHTA, CDR2 FQGTGA. V lost 2 bases to trimming and J lost 7 bases, with 9 bases between them. The CDR3 is 13 residues long. The CDR3 sequence is CASSLEQWNEQFF. CDR3 coding DNA: TGTGCCAGCAGCTTAGAACAGTGGAATGAGCAGTTCTTC.

This clone was recorded once. The chain employs TRBV28 and TRBJ1-1, with TRBD1 identical over 8 bases. The V and J ends lost 6 bases and 5 bases, in that order; junction bases with no gene match: 8. The germline V gene encodes CDR1 MDHEN and CDR2 SYDVKM. This CDR3 is built from 14 residues. The chain's CDR3 is CASSPGTGITEAFF. CDR3 bases: TGTGCCAGCAGCCCCGGGACAGGAATTACTGAAGCTTTCTTT.

The chain recombines TRBV18 with TRBJ2-3; TRBD2 matches 14 bases. This CDR3 has 16 amino acids. V lost 4 bases to trimming and J lost 4 bases; unmatched junction nucleotides: 4. Germline V gene lookup returns CDR1 KGHSH and CDR2 LQKENI. This chain's CDR3 is CASSRGLAGVPDTQYF. CDR3 sequence (DNA): TGTGCCAGCTCACGGGGACTAGCGGGAGTACCAGATACGCAGTATTTT.

The chain couples TRBV27 to TRBJ2-3, with TRBD1 as a possible D gene (7 bases). V was clipped by 10 bases and J by 0 bases, with 14 bases between them. Germline CDR1 MNHEY, CDR2 SMNVEV (reference sequence). CDR3 size: 14 residues. CDR3 in amino acids: CATSTGTSTDTQYF. The CDR3 coding sequence is TGTGCCACCTCGACAGGGACTAGCACAGATACGCAGTATTTT.

This clone has more than one count but fewer than ten. The gene calls are TRBV5-4 and TRBJ2-5, with 8 nucleotides matching TRBD2. The CDR3 has 15 amino acids. V lost 0 bases and J lost 2; bases outside the gene matches: 3. In germline, CDR1 is SGHNT, CDR2 YYREEE (reference sequence). Here the CDR3 DNA reads TGTGCCAGCAGCTTGGTAGCGGGGCCTCAAGAGACCCAGTACTTC. It is translated as CASSLVAGPQETQYF.